This T cell receptor (beta chain) comes out of a study of cytomegalovirus exposure and HLA in healthy donors. Likely unrecorded immune exposures existed in these nominally healthy donors. The PCR ran on 60 Vbeta and 13 Jbeta primers. In the original processing: Roughly 12 million shared chains were among approximately 87 million unique TCR beta chains counted in a later analysis. Profiled with immunoSEQ multiplex PCR; TCRdb holds only in-frame clones, not every one. The D gene and trimming were derived from the DNA, and the V and J assignments and clone size from that table. The table has about 92,000 clones, roughly 86% seen once. Germline trimming cut 6 bases from V and 0 bases from J; bases unmatched to any gene: 4. The CDR3 runs to 15 residues. Germline CDR1 reads MNHNS; CDR2 reads SASEGT.

Sequenced: PBMCs. V and J are TRBV6-1 and TRBJ1-3, with 8 bases lining up with TRBD1. The sequence derives from a young woman in good health and CMV-seropositive. This chain's CDR3 is CASSRGLSSGNTIYF. The CDR3 bases are TGTGCCAGCAGCAGGGGGCTTAGCTCTGGAAACACCATATATTTT.